This TCR beta chain was sequenced for a study of T-cell memory formation after mild COVID-19. Whole-study results and caveats: Memory sampled before infection contained some responding clones, suggesting cross-reactive memory joined.

TCRdb passed the 5' RACE reads through MiXCR, listing each CDR3 protein once. The repertoire has about 160,000 distinct CDR3 sequences, 25% to 40% of them found once; the top ten carry 9.5% to 15%. This clonotype was seen at least ten times. Its target is unknown. This CDR3 spans 14 amino acids. After removal of 4 bases from V and 4 bases from J, the junction contained 6 bases not matched to a gene. Germline CDR1 and CDR2: SGHRS and YFSETQ. This receptor was identified in an adult woman who had mild COVID-19 (a few samples of this study predate the infection). Cell type and time point are not known. Sequencing input: PBMCs or a T cell subset sorted from them (not recorded which). The chain links TRBV5-1 to TRBJ2-5; 8 bases align to TRBD1. The CDR3, as DNA: TGCGCCAGCAGCACCGGACAGGGACGAGAGACCCAGTACTTC. Translated, it gives CASSTGQGRETQYF.